The 2 T cell receptor beta chains below come from one sample, sequenced in a study of T cell responses to AZD1222 COVID-19 vaccine. Only in-frame clones appear in the TCRdb table, and some are missing; sequencing was by immunoSEQ multiplex PCR. The data show 120,000 or so clones, with over 85% seen just once and 15% held by the top ten. The sequences come from peripheral blood, collected 28 days after the second AZD1222 dose. These receptors came from an adult who received the AZD1222 COVID-19 vaccine.

This chain connects TRBV6-1 to TRBJ1-2, with TRBD1 matching 12 bases. The CDR3 extends over 14 amino acids. The trim removed 3 bases at V and 8 bases at J, leaving 4 bases unmatched. Per germline, CDR1 MNHNS and CDR2 SASEGT. In DNA, the CDR3 is TGTGCCAGCAGTGAGGGACAGGGGGCGGGAGGCTACACCTTC. Translated, it gives CASSEGQGAGGYTF.

CDR3 in DNA: TGTGCCAGTAGTATAGTAGGGACAGGGGGATCACCCCTCCACTTT. Encoded protein: CASSIVGTGGSPLHF. The chain carries TRBV19 and TRBJ1-6; 11 positions match TRBD1. Germline CDR1 and CDR2: LNHDA and SQIVND (reference sequence). The ends lost 1 base at V and 10 bases at J; junction bases unmatched: 3. This CDR3 has 15 residues.